This T cell receptor (beta chain) is drawn from a study of blood T cell repertoires in COVID-19. Across the whole study: The cDNA or gDNA used as material had been derived from T cells, B-cell-depleted T cells, or PBMCs.

Repertoires were generated with immunoSEQ multiplex PCR, while TCRdb's copy carries only in-frame clones and drops some. The sample lists under 300,000 clones; around 84% were seen once. Participants spanned ages about 18 to 95 years and resided in around 25 US areas. Notes on this clone: The junction departs from the called germline gene at one end, perhaps through a read error.

CDR1 and CDR2 from the germline V gene are LGHDT and YNNKEL (reference sequence). The CDR3 contains 15 residues. Specimen: PBMCs or T cells enriched from blood (not recorded which). This TCR came from a woman aged 50 to 60 who had been exposed to COVID-19. This chain uses TRBV3-1 (or the pseudogene TRBV3-2) with TRBJ1-6; D is unresolved. The CDR3, as DNA: TGTGTCAGCAGCCTTTCTTCCGGGGTAGGTTCACCCCTCCACTTT. Its protein product is CVSSLSSGVGSPLHF.